A selection of T cell receptor beta chains follows, all from one sample in a study of cytomegalovirus exposure and HLA in healthy donors. Some clones are missing from TCRdb's copy, which holds only in-frame ones; the method was immunoSEQ multiplex PCR. Counted here are around 160,000 clones, 65% to 70% occurring once; the ten biggest clones make up 3.5% to 5.5%. The specimen sequenced was PBMCs. These receptors came from a woman between 18 and 30 years old in good health and CMV-seropositive. Each CDR3 is given with its conserved first and last residue. A D gene is named only where the DNA matches it firmly. Expanded clones are given a class, and other clones once, few, many or no size at all.

V: TRBV28
J: TRBJ2-2
size: -
D: TRBD1
DNA: TGTGCCAGCAGTTTGGCCGGGACAGAATTCACCGGGGAGCTGTTTTTT
CDR3: CASSLAGTEFTGELFF

V: TRBV28
J: TRBJ1-1
size: -
D: -
DNA: TGTGCCAGCACTCAGGTTCACACTGAAGCTTTCTTT
CDR3: CASTQVHTEAFF

V: TRBV7-8
J: TRBJ2-1
size: few
D: TRBD2
DNA: TGTGCCAGCAGCCTAGCGGGAGGCCCTTTTAATGAGCAGTTCTTC
CDR3: CASSLAGGPFNEQFF

V: TRBV19
J: TRBJ1-1
size: -
D: -
DNA: TGTGCCAGTAGTCTCTCCCAGGCCACTGAAGCTTTCTTT
CDR3: CASSLSQATEAFF

V: TRBV9
J: TRBJ1-6
size: -
D: -
DNA: TGTGCCAGCAGCTCCCACTCGACGGTGGGGGGTCAGGCCCTCCACTTT
CDR3: CASSSHSTVGGQALHF

V: TRBV19
J: TRBJ2-1
size: -
D: -
DNA: TGTGCCAGTAGTATAGGGGGGGTAGGGCAGTTCTTC
CDR3: CASSIGGVGQFF

V: TRBV19
J: TRBJ1-5
size: -
D: -
DNA: TGTGCCAGTAGTGACCACGCCACAGTGGGCAATCAGCCCCAGCATTTT
CDR3: CASSDHATVGNQPQHF

V: TRBV7-2
J: TRBJ1-1
size: -
D: TRBD1
DNA: TGTGCCAGCAGCTTTGAGGACAGGGGCCCTGCCAAAGCTTTCTTT
CDR3: CASSFEDRGPAKAFF

V: TRBV5-1
J: TRBJ1-5
size: -
D: -
DNA: TGCGCCAGCAGCCCGGGACACACCAATCAGCCCCAGCATTTT
CDR3: CASSPGHTNQPQHF

V: TRBV4-2
J: TRBJ2-3
size: once
D: TRBD2
DNA: TGTGCCAGCAGCCCTTATCTAGCGGGGGCGAGCACAGATACGCAGTATTTT
CDR3: CASSPYLAGASTDTQYF

V: TRBV7-2
J: TRBJ2-7
size: few
D: TRBD1
DNA: TGTGCCAGCAGCTCGTGGGGACAGGCCTATTACGAGCAGTACTTC
CDR3: CASSSWGQAYYEQYF

V: TRBV28
J: TRBJ1-6
size: -
D: -
DNA: TGTGCCAGCAGTTTATGGCAGGGGAATTCACCCCTCCACTTT
CDR3: CASSLWQGNSPLHF

V: TRBV7-9
J: TRBJ1-2
size: -
D: TRBD1
DNA: TGTGCCAGCAGCTTAGGGCGACAGGGTGGCTACACCTTC
CDR3: CASSLGRQGGYTF

V: TRBV19
J: TRBJ1-2
size: -
D: TRBD1
DNA: TGTGCCAGTAGTATAAAGGCGACAGGGAACTATGGCTACACCTTC
CDR3: CASSIKATGNYGYTF

V: TRBV2
J: TRBJ1-3
size: -
D: -
DNA: TGTGCCAGCAGTGAAGGGGGGGTTTGGGCTAGCTCTGGAAACACCATATATTTT
CDR3: CASSEGGVWASSGNTIYF

V: TRBV6-1
J: TRBJ2-2
size: -
D: -
DNA: TGTGCCAGCAGTGCGAACAGGGTGACCGGGGAGCTGTTTTTT
CDR3: CASSANRVTGELFF

V: TRBV5-1
J: TRBJ1-3
size: -
D: TRBD1
DNA: TGCGCCAGCACCCATAATTCCGGGACAGGCGGAAACACCATATATTTT
CDR3: CASTHNSGTGGNTIYF

V: TRBV6-1
J: TRBJ2-3
size: -
D: -
DNA: TGTGCCAGCATTCCCCGGGCAGGGACAGATACGCAGTATTTT
CDR3: CASIPRAGTDTQYF

V: TRBV11-2
J: TRBJ2-7
size: few
D: -
DNA: TGTGCCAGCAGCGACCCATTCTGGACAGTGACCCCCTACGAGCAGTACTTC
CDR3: CASSDPFWTVTPYEQYF

V: TRBV2
J: TRBJ1-1
size: few
D: TRBD1
DNA: TGTGCCAGCAGCACCGGGGACAGGGTAGGGAGAAACACTGAAGCTTTCTTT
CDR3: CASSTGDRVGRNTEAFF

V: TRBV18
J: TRBJ1-2
size: -
D: -
DNA: TGTGCCAGCTCTTATACCACAGGTCACTATGGCTACACCTTC
CDR3: CASSYTTGHYGYTF

V: TRBV6-6
J: TRBJ2-7
size: few
D: TRBD1
DNA: TGTGCCAGCTATGGAGGACAGGGGTCCGAGCAGTACTTC
CDR3: CASYGGQGSEQYF

V: TRBV30
J: TRBJ1-1
size: -
D: -
DNA: TGTGCCTGGAGTGCGAAGCATCTGAACACTGAAGCTTTCTTT
CDR3: CAWSAKHLNTEAFF

V: TRBV29-1
J: TRBJ2-7
size: -
D: -
DNA: TGCAGCGTTGGAGAATACTACGAGCAGTACTTC
CDR3: CSVGEYYEQYF

V: TRBV27
J: TRBJ1-1
size: few
D: -
DNA: TGTGCCAGCAGTCGGGGGGCACTGAACACTGAAGCTTTCTTT
CDR3: CASSRGALNTEAFF

V: TRBV5-1
J: TRBJ1-5
size: once
D: -
DNA: TGCGCCAGCAGCTTGTACGGGGATAGCAATCAGCCCCAGCATTTT
CDR3: CASSLYGDSNQPQHF

V: TRBV5-6
J: TRBJ2-2
size: -
D: TRBD1
DNA: TGTGCCAGCAGATTAAGGGGGACAGGGGTCACCGGGGAGCTGTTTTTT
CDR3: CASRLRGTGVTGELFF

V: TRBV21-1
J: TRBJ1-2
size: -
D: -
DNA: TGTGCCAGCACCTATTTTCGGACAGGGGGCTTCTATGGCTACACCTTC
CDR3: CASTYFRTGGFYGYTF